These T cell receptor beta chains were read from a single sample in a study of beta chain features in type 1 diabetes. The table came from immunoSEQ multiplex PCR; TCRdb's copy has only in-frame clones and leaves some out. The table has over 650,000 clones, roughly 13% seen once. The sequencing input was naive CD4+ T cells from blood. Receptor source: a man younger than 30 with type 1 diabetes. Both conserved end residues are part of each CDR3. The D gene is left open where the match is weak. Clone size is stated in some rows and not others, as once, few, many or a class when expanded.

cdr3_aa cdr3_nt v_call clone_size d_call j_call
CASSSLAEYNEQFF TGTGCCAGCAGCTCCCTAGCGGAGTACAATGAGCAGTTCTTC TRBV7-3 few TRBD2 TRBJ2-1
CASSHLSRRGDEKLFF TGTGCCAGCAGTCATCTTAGTCGGCGGGGCGACGAAAAACTGTTTTTT TRBV27 - - TRBJ1-4
CASSYASGAYEQYF TGTGCCAGTAGTTATGCTAGCGGAGCCTACGAGCAGTACTTC TRBV19 - TRBD2 TRBJ2-7
CSAGFAGEQYF TGCAGCGCGGGGTTCGCGGGCGAGCAGTACTTC TRBV29-1 - - TRBJ2-7
CASSSPTGAGEQYF TGTGCCAGCAGCTCCCCCACGGGGGCGGGGGAGCAGTACTTC TRBV5-4 - - TRBJ2-7
CASSIRTARVQETQYF TGTGCCAGCAGCATCCGGACAGCAAGAGTTCAAGAGACCCAGTACTTC TRBV7-9 few - TRBJ2-5
CAISESAQGYEQFF TGTGCCATCAGTGAGTCAGCTCAGGGCTATGAGCAGTTCTTC TRBV10-3 - - TRBJ2-1
CASSPPNQETQYF TGTGCCAGCTCACCACCCAACCAAGAGACCCAGTACTTC TRBV18 - - TRBJ2-5
CAIRGGADTQYF TGTGCCATCAGGGGTGGCGCAGATACGCAGTATTTT TRBV10-3 - - TRBJ2-3
CASSLGPARGHNEQYF TGTGCCAGCAGCTTAGGACCGGCCAGGGGGCATAACGAGCAGTACTTC TRBV7-2 - TRBD1 TRBJ2-7
CASSQDRLSGYTF TGTGCCAGCAGCCAAGATAGGCTAAGCGGCTACACCTTC TRBV14 few - TRBJ1-2
CASSPVSGAYEQYF TGCGCCAGCAGCCCCGTCTCGGGTGCCTACGAGCAGTACTTC TRBV4-3 - - TRBJ2-7
CASTSLAVHSYNEQFF TGTGCCAGCACTTCCCTAGCGGTTCACTCCTACAATGAGCAGTTCTTC TRBV9 - TRBD2 TRBJ2-1
CASGPTVNTEAFF TGTGCCAGCGGCCCCACGGTGAACACTGAAGCTTTCTTT TRBV28 - - TRBJ1-1
CASSLGGRGQPQHF TGTGCCAGCAGTTTGGGGGGGCGCGGACAGCCCCAGCATTTT TRBV27 - - TRBJ1-5
CVSGNYGYTF TGTGTCTCAGGGAACTATGGCTACACCTTC TRBV28 few - TRBJ1-2
CASRGTAQETQYF TGTGCCAGCAGGGGGACAGCCCAAGAGACCCAGTACTTC TRBV2 - TRBD1 TRBJ2-5
CASSLALVGGRGEQYF TGTGCCAGCAGCTTAGCGCTGGTCGGAGGGAGGGGGGAGCAGTACTTC TRBV7-2 - - TRBJ2-7
CASSHTPLGFKETQYF TGTGCCAGCAGTCACACTCCCTTAGGGTTTAAGGAGACCCAGTACTTC TRBV9 - - TRBJ2-5
CASSQDPDRGEAFF TGTGCCAGCAGCCAAGACCCCGACAGGGGCGAAGCTTTCTTT TRBV14 few TRBD1 TRBJ1-1
CASGSKYQETQYF TGTGCCAGTGGGAGCAAGTACCAAGAGACCCAGTACTTC TRBV19 few - TRBJ2-5
CASSPRSGGTVETQYF TGTGCCAGCTCACCACGCAGCGGGGGTACCGTGGAGACCCAGTACTTC TRBV18 - TRBD2 TRBJ2-5
CASSQEGIAALSTDTQYF TGTGCCAGCAGCCAAGAAGGGATAGCGGCCCTTAGCACAGATACGCAGTATTTT TRBV4-2 - - TRBJ2-3
CASSSRQGSTEAFF TGTGCCAGTAGTAGTAGACAGGGATCCACTGAAGCTTTCTTT TRBV19 - TRBD1 TRBJ1-1
CASSQTSGDFQETQYF TGTGCCAGCAGCCAGACTAGCGGGGACTTCCAAGAGACCCAGTACTTC TRBV9 - TRBD2 TRBJ2-5
CASSFSTGALGYNEQFF TGTGCCAGCAGCTTCTCGACAGGGGCCCTAGGGTACAATGAGCAGTTCTTC TRBV11-2 few TRBD1 TRBJ2-1
CASSPDNEQFF TGTGCCAGCAGCCCGGACAATGAGCAGTTCTTC TRBV11-1 few - TRBJ2-1
CASSPLGFIFTEAFF TGTGCCAGCAGCCCCCTCGGATTTATCTTTACTGAAGCTTTCTTT TRBV4-2 few - TRBJ1-1
CASSSDRGLTGELFF TGTGCCAGCAGCTCCGACAGGGGCCTAACCGGGGAGCTGTTTTTT TRBV5-6 few TRBD1 TRBJ2-2
CASSPRRGHGYTF TGTGCCAGCAGTCCCCGCAGGGGGCATGGCTACACCTTC TRBV25-1 - TRBD1 TRBJ1-2
CAWAEGSPGYTF TGTGCCTGGGCGGAGGGATCGCCTGGCTACACCTTC TRBV30 - - TRBJ1-2
CAWNGGPLYEQYF TGTGCCTGGAACGGCGGACCGCTCTACGAGCAGTACTTC TRBV30 few - TRBJ2-7
CASSSGTLGVEQYF TGCGCCAGCAGCTCCGGGACCTTGGGGGTCGAGCAGTACTTC TRBV5-1 - - TRBJ2-7
CASSLQPNTEAFF TGTGCCAGCAGCTTACAGCCGAACACTGAAGCTTTCTTT TRBV14 few - TRBJ1-1
CAISEATTRNEQFF TGTGCCATCAGTGAGGCTACTACAAGGAATGAGCAGTTCTTC TRBV10-3 few - TRBJ2-1
CASSIQVQPQHF TGTGCCAGCAGTATCCAGGTCCAGCCCCAGCATTTT TRBV6-6 few - TRBJ1-5
CASSQHQYVGTGSSYEQYF TGCGCCAGCAGCCAACATCAATACGTCGGGACAGGGAGTTCCTACGAGCAGTACTTC TRBV4-3 - TRBD1 TRBJ2-7
CASSLVRGSSYNEQFF TGTGCCAGCAGCTTAGTGCGGGGGAGCTCCTACAATGAGCAGTTCTTC TRBV11-2 - TRBD2 TRBJ2-1
CASSISSPSPTDTQYF TGTGCCAGCAGCATTAGTAGCCCCAGCCCCACAGATACGCAGTATTTT TRBV7-3 - - TRBJ2-3